This T cell receptor beta chain was found in a study of blood T cell repertoires in COVID-19. Clones were read by immunoSEQ multiplex PCR, and TCRdb kept only the in-frame ones, dropping some. The sample consists of roughly 150,000 clones, about 88% of them appearing once. Trimming pared 3 bases from V and 1 base from J, leaving 16 bases between. This CDR3 is 16 amino acids long. CDR1 is SGHRS, CDR2 YFSETQ, per germline. The sample consisted of peripheral blood. The genes are TRBV5-1 and TRBJ1-1, with a tentative D call TRBD1 (5 bases). The clonotype originates from a woman aged 55-69 years with COVID-19, enrolled during active disease. CDR3 nucleotides: TGCGCCAGCAGCTCAAACCTCGGGGGTAGGAACACTGAAGCTTTCTTT. The encoded protein is CASSSNLGGRNTEAFF.